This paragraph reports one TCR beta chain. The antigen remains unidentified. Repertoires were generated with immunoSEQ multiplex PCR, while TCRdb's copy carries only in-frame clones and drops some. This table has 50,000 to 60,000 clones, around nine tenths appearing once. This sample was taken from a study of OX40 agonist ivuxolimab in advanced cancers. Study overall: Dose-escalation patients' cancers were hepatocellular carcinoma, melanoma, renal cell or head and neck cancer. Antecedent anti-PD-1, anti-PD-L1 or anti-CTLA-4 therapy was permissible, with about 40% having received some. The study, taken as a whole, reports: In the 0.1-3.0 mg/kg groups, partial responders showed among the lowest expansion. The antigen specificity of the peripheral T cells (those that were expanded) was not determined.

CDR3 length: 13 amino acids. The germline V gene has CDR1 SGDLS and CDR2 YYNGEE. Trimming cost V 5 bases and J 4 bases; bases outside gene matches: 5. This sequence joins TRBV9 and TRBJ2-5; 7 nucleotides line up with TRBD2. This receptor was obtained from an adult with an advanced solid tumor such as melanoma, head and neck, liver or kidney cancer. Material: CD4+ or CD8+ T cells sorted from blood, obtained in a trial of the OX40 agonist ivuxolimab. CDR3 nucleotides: TGTGCCAGCAGTGGGAGGGCCGGAGAGACCCAGTACTTC. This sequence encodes CASSGRAGETQYF.